The T cell receptor (beta chain) described here comes from a study of blood T cell repertoires in COVID-19. This clone was recorded once. Measured with immunoSEQ multiplex PCR; TCRdb has only the in-frame clones, and not every one. The table includes about 260,000 clones, roughly nine tenths detected once. This CDR3 comprises 18 residues. Per the germline V gene, CDR1 is SGHAT and CDR2 is FQNNGV. V shed 4 bases, J shed 1 base, and the junction held 13 bases outside the gene matches. Sequenced sample: peripheral blood. The receptor comes from a man in his forties who had recovered from COVID-19. The chain is built from TRBV11-2 and TRBJ2-4, with TRBD2 identical over 7 bases. The CDR3 nucleotides read TGTGCCAGCAGCTCAGCGGGACTCCGAGTGGGGGCCAAAAACATTCAGTACTTC. The encoded protein is CASSSAGLRVGAKNIQYF.